This TCR beta chain came from a study of cytomegalovirus exposure and HLA in healthy donors. General study results and limits: Previously analyzed data showed that most TCR beta V segments were productive at a frequency of about 87% or about 30%. Later, TCR association rates were found to vary by HLA locus, highest for DRB1 and lowest for HLA-C. In vitro assays verified that a few CMV-associated chains recognized CMV antigens specifically.

J gave up 4 bases and V 9 bases, and 5 bases lay outside the gene matches. This CDR3 contains 15 residues. In germline, CDR1 is SGHRS, CDR2 YFSETQ. As to this clone: Its specificity is unknown.

PCR involved 60 Vbeta and 13 Jbeta primers. The method was immunoSEQ multiplex PCR; TCRdb's version includes in-frame clones alone and lacks a portion of them. The sample lists around 150,000 clones; 72% were seen once. What was sequenced was PBMCs. The TCR sequence derives from a man between 35 and 55 years old in good health and CMV-seronegative. The V gene is TRBV5-1, the J gene TRBJ2-2; TRBD2 matches at 14 bases. CDR3 region: CATRLAGGGTGELFF. DNA for the CDR3: TGCGCCACCCGACTAGCGGGAGGGGGCACCGGGGAGCTGTTTTTT.